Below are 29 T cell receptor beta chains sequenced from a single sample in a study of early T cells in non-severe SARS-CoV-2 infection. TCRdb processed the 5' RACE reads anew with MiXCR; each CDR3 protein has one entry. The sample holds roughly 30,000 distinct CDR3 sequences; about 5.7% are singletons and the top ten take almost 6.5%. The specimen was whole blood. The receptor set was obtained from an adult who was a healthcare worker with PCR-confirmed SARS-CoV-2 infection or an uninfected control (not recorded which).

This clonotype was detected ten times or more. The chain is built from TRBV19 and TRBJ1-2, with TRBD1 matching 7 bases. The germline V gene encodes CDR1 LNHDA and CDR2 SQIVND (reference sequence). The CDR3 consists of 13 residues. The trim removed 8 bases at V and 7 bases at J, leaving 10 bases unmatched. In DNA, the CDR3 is TGTGCCAGTTCCGACCGACAGGGCCGTGGCTACACCTTC. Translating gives CASSDRQGRGYTF.

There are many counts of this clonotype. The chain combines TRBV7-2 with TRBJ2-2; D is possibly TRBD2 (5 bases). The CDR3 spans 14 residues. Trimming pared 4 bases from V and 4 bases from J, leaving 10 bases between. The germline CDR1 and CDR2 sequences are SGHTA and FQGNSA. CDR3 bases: TGTGCCAGCAGCTCGACTAAACCCACCGGGGAGCTGTTTTTT. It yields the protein CASSSTKPTGELFF.

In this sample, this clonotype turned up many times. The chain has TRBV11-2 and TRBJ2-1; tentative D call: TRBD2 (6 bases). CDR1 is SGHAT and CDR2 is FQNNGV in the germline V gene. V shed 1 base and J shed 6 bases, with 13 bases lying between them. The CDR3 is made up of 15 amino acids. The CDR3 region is CASSLGTGVSNEQFF. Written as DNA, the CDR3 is TGTGCCAGCAGCTTAGGGACGGGAGTGTCCAATGAGCAGTTCTTC.

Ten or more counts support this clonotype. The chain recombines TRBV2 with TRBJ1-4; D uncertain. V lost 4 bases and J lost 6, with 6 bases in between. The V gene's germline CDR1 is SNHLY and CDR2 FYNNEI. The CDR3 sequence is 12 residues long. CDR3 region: CASSGGYEKLFF. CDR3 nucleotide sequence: TGTGCCAGCAGTGGCGGGTATGAAAAACTGTTTTTT.

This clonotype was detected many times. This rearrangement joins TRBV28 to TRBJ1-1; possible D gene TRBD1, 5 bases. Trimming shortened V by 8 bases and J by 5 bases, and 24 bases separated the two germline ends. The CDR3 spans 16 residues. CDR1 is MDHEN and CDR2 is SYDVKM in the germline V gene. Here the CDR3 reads CASQNDQFVGRTEAFF. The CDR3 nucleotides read TGTGCCAGCCAGAACGACCAGTTTGTGGGGCGAACTGAAGCTTTCTTT.

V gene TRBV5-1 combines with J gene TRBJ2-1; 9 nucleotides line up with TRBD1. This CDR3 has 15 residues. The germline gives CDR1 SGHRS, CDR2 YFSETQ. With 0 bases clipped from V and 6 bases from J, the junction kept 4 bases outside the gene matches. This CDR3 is CASSLAGTGPNEQFF. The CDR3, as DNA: TGCGCCAGCAGCTTGGCCGGGACAGGGCCCAATGAGCAGTTCTTC.

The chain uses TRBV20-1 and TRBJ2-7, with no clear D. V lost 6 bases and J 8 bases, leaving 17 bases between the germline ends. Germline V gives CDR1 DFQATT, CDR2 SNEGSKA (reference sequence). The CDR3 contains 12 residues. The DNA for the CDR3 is TGCAGTGCCCCCGGCCTACACCTCAAGCAGTACTTC. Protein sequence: CSAPGLHLKQYF.

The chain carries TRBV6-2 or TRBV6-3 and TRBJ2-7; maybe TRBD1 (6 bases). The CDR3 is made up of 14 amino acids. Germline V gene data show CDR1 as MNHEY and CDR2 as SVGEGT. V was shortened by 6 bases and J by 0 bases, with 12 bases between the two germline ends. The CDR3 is CASRQGTSSYEQYF. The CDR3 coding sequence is TGTGCCAGCAGGCAGGGGACCAGCTCCTACGAGCAGTACTTC.

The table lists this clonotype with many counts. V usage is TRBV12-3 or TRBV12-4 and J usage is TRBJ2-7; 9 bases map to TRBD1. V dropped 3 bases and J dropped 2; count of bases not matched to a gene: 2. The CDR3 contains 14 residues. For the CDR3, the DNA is TGTGCCAGCAGTTTCGGGACAGGGACCTACGAGCAGTACTTC. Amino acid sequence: CASSFGTGTYEQYF.

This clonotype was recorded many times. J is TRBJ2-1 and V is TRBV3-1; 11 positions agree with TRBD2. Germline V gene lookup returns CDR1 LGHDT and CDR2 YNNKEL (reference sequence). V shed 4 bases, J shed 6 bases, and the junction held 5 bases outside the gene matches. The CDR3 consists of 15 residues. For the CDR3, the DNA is TGTGCCAGCAGCCTGACTAGCGGGACACGCAATGAGCAGTTCTTC. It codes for CASSLTSGTRNEQFF.

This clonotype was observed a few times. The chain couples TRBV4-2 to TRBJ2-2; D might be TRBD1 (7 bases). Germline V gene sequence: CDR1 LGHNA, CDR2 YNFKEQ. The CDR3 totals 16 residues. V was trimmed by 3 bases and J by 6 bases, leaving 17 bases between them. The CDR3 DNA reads TGTGCCAGCAGCCAGGTCTCCACAGGGGAGGCCGGGGAGCTGTTTTTT. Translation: CASSQVSTGEAGELFF.

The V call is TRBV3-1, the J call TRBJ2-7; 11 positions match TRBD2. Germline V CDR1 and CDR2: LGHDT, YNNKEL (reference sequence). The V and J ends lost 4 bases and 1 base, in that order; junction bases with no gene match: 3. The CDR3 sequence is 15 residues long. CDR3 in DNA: TGTGCCAGCAGCCCCGGGACTAGCGGTTCCTACGAGCAGTACTTC. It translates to CASSPGTSGSYEQYF.

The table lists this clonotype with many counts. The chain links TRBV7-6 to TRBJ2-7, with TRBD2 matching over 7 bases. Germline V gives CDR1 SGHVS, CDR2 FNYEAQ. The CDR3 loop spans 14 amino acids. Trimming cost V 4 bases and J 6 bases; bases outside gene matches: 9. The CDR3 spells CASSSTAGEVEQYF. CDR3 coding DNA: TGTGCCAGCAGCTCCACCGCGGGAGAAGTCGAGCAGTACTTC.

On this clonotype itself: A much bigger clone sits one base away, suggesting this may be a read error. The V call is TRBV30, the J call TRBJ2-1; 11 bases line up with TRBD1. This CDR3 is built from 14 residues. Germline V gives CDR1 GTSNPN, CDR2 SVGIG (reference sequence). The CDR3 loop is CAFWTGGSYNELFF. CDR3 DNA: TGTGCCTTTTGGACAGGGGGCTCCTACAATGAGCTGTTCTTC.

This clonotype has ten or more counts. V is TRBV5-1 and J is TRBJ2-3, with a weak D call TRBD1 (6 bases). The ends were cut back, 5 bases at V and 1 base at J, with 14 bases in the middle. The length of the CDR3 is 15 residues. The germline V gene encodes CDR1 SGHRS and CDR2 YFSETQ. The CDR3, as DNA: TGCGCCAGCAGGGTCGCAGGGGACCGCACAGATACGCAGTATTTT. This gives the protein CASRVAGDRTDTQYF. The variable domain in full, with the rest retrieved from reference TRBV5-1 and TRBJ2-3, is KAGVTQTPRYLIKTRGQQVTLSCSPISGHRSVSWYQQTPGQGLQFLFEYFSETQRNKGNFPGRFSGRQFSNSRSEMNVSTLELGDSALYLCASRVAGDRTDTQYFGPGTRLTVL.

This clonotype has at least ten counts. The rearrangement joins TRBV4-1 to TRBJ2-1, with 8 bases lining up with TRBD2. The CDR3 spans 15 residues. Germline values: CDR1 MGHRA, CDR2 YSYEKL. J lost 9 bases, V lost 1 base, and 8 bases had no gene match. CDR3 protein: CASSQASGSFGEQFF. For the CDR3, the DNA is TGCGCCAGCAGCCAAGCGAGCGGGAGCTTCGGTGAGCAGTTCTTC.

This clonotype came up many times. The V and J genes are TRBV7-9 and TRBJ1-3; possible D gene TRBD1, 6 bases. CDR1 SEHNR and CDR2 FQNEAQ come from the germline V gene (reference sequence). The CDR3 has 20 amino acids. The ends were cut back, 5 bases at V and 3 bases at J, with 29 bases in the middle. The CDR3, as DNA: TGTGCCAGCAGCCCCCCCCCCGACAGGCCTAACGCTCTCCGTGGAAACACCATATATTTT. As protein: CASSPPPDRPNALRGNTIYF.

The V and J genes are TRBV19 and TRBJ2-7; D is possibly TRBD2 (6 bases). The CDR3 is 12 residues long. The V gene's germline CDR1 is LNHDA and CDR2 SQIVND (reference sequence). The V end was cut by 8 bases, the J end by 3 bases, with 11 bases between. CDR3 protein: CASSGTFYEQYF. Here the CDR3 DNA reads TGTGCCAGTTCCGGGACTTTCTACGAGCAGTACTTC.

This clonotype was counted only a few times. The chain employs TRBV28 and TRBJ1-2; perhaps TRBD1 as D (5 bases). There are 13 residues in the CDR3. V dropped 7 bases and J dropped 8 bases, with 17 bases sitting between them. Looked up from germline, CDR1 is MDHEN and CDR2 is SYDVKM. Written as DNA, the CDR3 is TGTGCCAGCATGCCCGGGGCAGGCCGCGGCTACACCTTC. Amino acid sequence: CASMPGAGRGYTF.

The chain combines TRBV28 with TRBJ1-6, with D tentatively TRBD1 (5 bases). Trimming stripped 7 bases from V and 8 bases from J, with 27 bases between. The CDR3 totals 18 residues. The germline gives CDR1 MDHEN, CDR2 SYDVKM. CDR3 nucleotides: TGTGCCAGCACTTTGGCCCGGGGGAGAGGTTGGGATCATTCACCCCTCCACTTT. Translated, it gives CASTLARGRGWDHSPLHF.

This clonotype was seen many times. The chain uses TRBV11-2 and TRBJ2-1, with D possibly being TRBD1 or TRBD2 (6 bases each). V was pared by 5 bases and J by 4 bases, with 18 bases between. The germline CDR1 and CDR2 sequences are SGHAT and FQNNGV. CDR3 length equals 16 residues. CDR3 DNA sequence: TGTGCCAGCAGCACCCTCCGGGGGCACCCATACAATGAGCAGTTCTTC. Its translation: CASSTLRGHPYNEQFF. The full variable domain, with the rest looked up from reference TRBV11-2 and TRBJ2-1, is EAGVAQSPRYKIIEKRQSVAFWCNPISGHATLYWYQQILGQGPKLLIQFQNNGVVDDSQLPKDRFSAERLKGVDSTLKIQPAKLEDSAVYLCASSTLRGHPYNEQFFGPGTRLTVL.

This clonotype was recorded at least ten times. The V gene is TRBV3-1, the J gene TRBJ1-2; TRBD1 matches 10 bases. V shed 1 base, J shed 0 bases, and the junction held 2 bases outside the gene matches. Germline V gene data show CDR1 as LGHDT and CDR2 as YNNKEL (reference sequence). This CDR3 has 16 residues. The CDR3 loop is CASSQVTGGANYGYTF. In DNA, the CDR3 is TGTGCCAGCAGCCAAGTGACAGGGGGCGCTAACTATGGCTACACCTTC.

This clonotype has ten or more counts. This CDR3 is CASSQGLAGEQFF. CDR3 DNA sequence: TGCGCCAGCAGCCAGGGACTAGCGGGAGAGCAGTTCTTC. The chain carries TRBV4-1 and TRBJ2-1; the match to TRBD2 covers 13 bases. There are 13 residues in the CDR3. Germline CDR1 MGHRA, CDR2 YSYEKL. The junction had 0 bases not matched to a gene; V was cut back by 3 bases and J by 10 bases.

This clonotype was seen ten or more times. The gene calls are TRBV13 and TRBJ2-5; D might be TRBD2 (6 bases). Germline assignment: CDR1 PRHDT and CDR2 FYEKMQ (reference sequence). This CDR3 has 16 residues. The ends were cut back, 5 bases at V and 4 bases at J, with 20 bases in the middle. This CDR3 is CASSPNLPAEGETQYF. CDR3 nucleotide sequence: TGTGCCAGCAGCCCCAACCTCCCCGCGGAGGGAGAGACCCAGTACTTC.

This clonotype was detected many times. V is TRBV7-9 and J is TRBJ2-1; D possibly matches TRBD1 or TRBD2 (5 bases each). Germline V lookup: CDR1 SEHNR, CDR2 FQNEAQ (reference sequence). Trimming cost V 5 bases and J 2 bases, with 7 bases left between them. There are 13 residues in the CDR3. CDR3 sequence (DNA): TGTGCCAGCAGCCGGGACGCCTACAATGAGCAGTTCTTC. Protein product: CASSRDAYNEQFF.

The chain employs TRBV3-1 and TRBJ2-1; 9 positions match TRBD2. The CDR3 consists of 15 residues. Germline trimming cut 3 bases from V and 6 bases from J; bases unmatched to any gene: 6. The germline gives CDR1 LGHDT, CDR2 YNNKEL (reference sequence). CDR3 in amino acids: CASSQREGHRNEQFF. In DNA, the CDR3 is TGTGCCAGCAGCCAGCGGGAGGGCCACCGCAATGAGCAGTTCTTC.

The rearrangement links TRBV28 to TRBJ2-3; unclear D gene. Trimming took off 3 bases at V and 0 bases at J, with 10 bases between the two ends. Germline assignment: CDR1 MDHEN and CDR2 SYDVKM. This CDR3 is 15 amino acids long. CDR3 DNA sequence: TGTGCCAGCAGTTTTAGTCAGAAAAGCACAGATACGCAGTATTTT. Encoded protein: CASSFSQKSTDTQYF. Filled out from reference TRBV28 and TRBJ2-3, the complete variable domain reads DVKVTQSSRYLVKRTGEKVFLECVQDMDHENMFWYRQDPGLGLRLIYFSYDVKMKEKGDIPEGYSVSREKKERFSLILESASTNQTSMYLCASSFSQKSTDTQYFGPGTRLTVL.

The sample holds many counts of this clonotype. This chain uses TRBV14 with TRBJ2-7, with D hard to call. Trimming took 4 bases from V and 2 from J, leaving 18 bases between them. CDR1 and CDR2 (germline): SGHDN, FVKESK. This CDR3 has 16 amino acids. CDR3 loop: CASSRSAGRQTYEQYF. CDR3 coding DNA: TGTGCCAGCAGCCGCTCCGCCGGCAGGCAAACCTACGAGCAGTACTTC.

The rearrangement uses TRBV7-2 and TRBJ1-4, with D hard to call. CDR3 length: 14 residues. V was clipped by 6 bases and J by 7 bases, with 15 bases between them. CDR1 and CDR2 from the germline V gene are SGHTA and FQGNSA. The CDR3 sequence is CASSPGPGGEKLFF. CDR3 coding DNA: TGTGCCAGCAGTCCCGGACCCGGAGGTGAAAAACTGTTTTTT.